These 24 T cell receptor beta chains share one sample of origin, sequenced in a study of memory CD4+ T cells and cytomegalovirus serostatus. The table came from immunoSEQ multiplex PCR; TCRdb's copy has only in-frame clones and leaves some out. The repertoire holds 70,000 or so clones, with about 73% as singletons. Single viable CD3+CD4+CD8-CD45RO+ cells were sorted as the memory CD4+ T cells. The sample comprised memory CD4+ T cells from blood. These receptors were collected from an adult in good health and CMV-seropositive.

The chain has TRBV2 and TRBJ2-3; unclear D gene. Looked up from germline, CDR1 is SNHLY and CDR2 is FYNNEI. Trimming removed 1 base from V and 3 bases from J, with 5 bases in between. The CDR3 totals 13 residues. This CDR3 is CASSEGLTDTQYF. CDR3 coding DNA: TGTGCCAGCAGTGAAGGGCTGACAGATACGCAGTATTTT.

The chain is built from TRBV5-4 and TRBJ2-6; 7 bases agree with TRBD1. V shed 5 bases and J 1 base; nucleotides not matched to a gene: 3. The CDR3 runs to 15 residues. Germline-derived CDR1 and CDR2 are SGHNT and YYREEE (reference sequence). The CDR3 sequence is CASSVQGSGANVLTF. The CDR3 coding sequence is TGTGCCAGCAGTGTACAGGGGTCTGGGGCCAACGTCCTGACTTTC.

CDR3 amino acids: CASSLQALGAGELFF. In DNA form, the CDR3 reads TGCGCCAGCAGCTTGCAGGCACTAGGGGCCGGGGAGCTGTTTTTT. The chain links TRBV5-1 to TRBJ2-2; D assignment may be TRBD1 or TRBD2 (5 bases each). The germline V gene has CDR1 SGHRS and CDR2 YFSETQ. The CDR3 runs 15 residues. V gave up 1 base and J gave up 6 bases, with 13 bases separating them.

The chain uses TRBV6-1 and TRBJ1-4; 7 nucleotides match TRBD1. J lost 8 bases, V lost 7 bases, and 10 bases had no gene match. Germline CDR1 MNHNS, CDR2 SASEGT. There are 14 residues in the CDR3. The CDR3 spells CASTQGVGAEKLFF. CDR3 DNA: TGTGCCAGCACCCAGGGGGTGGGGGCGGAAAAACTGTTTTTT.

J is TRBJ2-7 and V is TRBV19; D is undetermined. This CDR3 region has 14 residues. Trimming took 3 bases from V and 0 from J, leaving 9 bases between them. CDR1 and CDR2 (germline): LNHDA, SQIVND (reference sequence). This CDR3 reads CASSMGYPSYEQYV. CDR3 coding DNA: TGTGCCAGTAGTATGGGCTACCCCTCCTACGAGCAGTACGTC.

This clone was counted a single time. This chain connects TRBV7-9 to TRBJ1-2; a possible D gene is TRBD1 (6 bases). From germline, CDR1 is SEHNR and CDR2 FQNEAQ (reference sequence). The ends were cut back, 6 bases at V and 2 bases at J, with 13 bases in the middle. This CDR3 contains 14 residues. CDR3 region: CASRPSGQNYGYTF. CDR3 coding DNA: TGTGCCAGCAGGCCATCAGGACAGAACTATGGCTACACCTTC. Full variable domain (outside the CDR3, taken from reference TRBV7-9 and TRBJ1-2): DTGVSQNPRHKITKRGQNVTFRCDPISEHNRLYWYRQTLGQGPEFLTYFQNEAQLEKSRLLSDRFSAERPKGSFSTLEIQRTEQGDSAMYLCASRPSGQNYGYTFGSGTRLTVV.

This rearrangement joins TRBV19 to TRBJ2-5; TRBD2 might be the D (6 bases). V was shortened by 4 bases and J by 5 bases, with 17 bases between the two germline ends. Germline V gives CDR1 LNHDA, CDR2 SQIVND (reference sequence). The CDR3 runs 15 residues. Here the CDR3 reads CASSKDWGVGETQYF. In DNA, the CDR3 is TGTGCCAGTAGTAAGGATTGGGGGGTTGGCGAGACCCAGTACTTC.

V gene TRBV28 combines with J gene TRBJ2-7; D perhaps matches TRBD1 (5 bases). Germline V CDR1 and CDR2: MDHEN, SYDVKM. Trimming took 3 bases from V and 0 from J, leaving 9 bases between them. The CDR3 consists of 14 residues. The CDR3 bases are TGTGCCAGCAGTTTCGACAGTCTCTCCTACGAGCAGTACTTC. It codes for CASSFDSLSYEQYF.

The rearrangement uses TRBV7-9 and TRBJ2-6; possible D gene TRBD1, 6 bases. The CDR3 loop spans 16 amino acids. V lost 4 bases and J lost 0, with 10 bases in between. Germline V gene sequence: CDR1 SEHNR, CDR2 FQNEAQ (reference sequence). The DNA for the CDR3 is TGTGCCAGCAGCTCTACAGGGATCTCTGGGGCCAACGTCCTGACTTTC. This translates into CASSSTGISGANVLTF. The full variable domain, with the rest looked up from reference TRBV7-9 and TRBJ2-6, is DTGVSQNPRHKITKRGQNVTFRCDPISEHNRLYWYRQTLGQGPEFLTYFQNEAQLEKSRLLSDRFSAERPKGSFSTLEIQRTEQGDSAMYLCASSSTGISGANVLTFGAGSRLTVL.

This sequence joins TRBV5-5 and TRBJ1-2; D might be TRBD1 (6 bases). Germline V CDR1 and CDR2: SGHKS, YYEKEE (reference sequence). Trimming took 0 bases from V and 7 from J, leaving 16 bases between them. This CDR3 is built from 15 residues. CDR3 DNA: TGTGCCAGCAGCTTGGCCGGGGGGCAACAGGGTGGCTACACCTTC. As protein: CASSLAGGQQGGYTF.

This clone came up a few times. The chain is built from TRBV7-9 and TRBJ1-1; D gene unclear. The CDR3 contains 14 residues. Trimming left V 8 bases short and J 0 bases short, with 13 bases between. Germline V lookup: CDR1 SEHNR, CDR2 FQNEAQ (reference sequence). CDR3 region: CASCQQQVNTEAFF. DNA of the CDR3: TGTGCCAGCTGTCAACAGCAAGTGAACACTGAAGCTTTCTTT.

The V call is TRBV5-5, the J call TRBJ2-3; D unclear. The germline CDR1 and CDR2 sequences are SGHKS and YYEKEE (reference sequence). The V end lost 2 bases, the J end lost 5 bases, and 9 bases lay between the germline ends. The CDR3 sequence is 13 residues long. The CDR3 reads CASSFREGDTQYF. The CDR3 DNA sequence: TGTGCCAGCAGCTTCAGAGAAGGAGATACGCAGTATTTT.

This clone appeared once. The rearrangement joins TRBV4-2 to TRBJ2-7; possibly TRBD1 for D (5 bases). V was clipped by 1 base and J by 0 bases, with 13 bases between them. Looked up from germline, CDR1 is LGHNA and CDR2 is YNFKEQ. CDR3 size: 16 residues. The DNA of the CDR3 is TGTGCCAGCAGCCAAGGAGTGGGGCCCCCCTCCTACGAGCAGTACTTC. Protein: CASSQGVGPPSYEQYF.

There are a few counts of this clone. This chain links TRBV5-4 with TRBJ2-4, with a weak D call TRBD1 (5 bases). The germline CDR1 and CDR2 sequences are SGHNT and YYREEE (reference sequence). The V end lost 0 bases, the J end lost 6 bases, and 13 bases lay between the germline ends. This CDR3 region has 15 residues. The CDR3 region is CASSLDGTGSNIQYF. In DNA, the CDR3 is TGTGCCAGCAGCTTGGACGGAACAGGCTCAAACATTCAGTACTTC.

Regarding this clone: One junction end disagrees with the germline gene, perhaps due to a read error. The chain employs TRBV12-5 and TRBJ1-1; D uncertain. The CDR3 runs to 11 residues. Germline V CDR1 and CDR2: LGHNT, FRNRAP. CDR3 sequence: CASGLNTEAFF. The CDR3 nucleotides are TGTGCTAGTGGTCTTAACACCGAAGCTTTCTTT.

The chain uses TRBV7-2 and TRBJ1-2, with D perhaps TRBD1 (5 bases). The CDR3 is 15 residues long. V was shortened by 5 bases and J by 5 bases, with 18 bases between the two germline ends. Germline CDR1 and CDR2: SGHTA and FQGNSA. CDR3 DNA: TGTGCCAGCAGCCCACACGGGGGGTCCGGGTATGGCTACACCTTC. Translating it yields CASSPHGGSGYGYTF. Drawing the rest from reference TRBV7-2 and TRBJ1-2, the complete variable domain is GAGVSQSPSNKVTEKGKDVELRCDPISGHTALYWYRQSLGQGLEFLIYFQGNSAPDKSGLPSDRFSAERTGGSVSTLTIQRTQQEDSAVYLCASSPHGGSGYGYTFGSGTRLTVV.

The rearrangement uses TRBV6-1 and TRBJ2-2; D may be TRBD2 (5 bases). This CDR3 region has 15 residues. CDR1 is MNHNS, CDR2 SASEGT, per germline. V gave up 6 bases and J gave up 7 bases, with 18 bases separating them. CDR3 in DNA: TGTGCCAGCAGCTCCCGCCGAGGGCGGGTCGGGGAGCTGTTTTTT. Protein product: CASSSRRGRVGELFF.

This rearrangement joins TRBV7-8 to TRBJ2-7; D call uncertain. Germline V gene sequence: CDR1 SGHVS, CDR2 FQNEAQ. Deletions cut 1 base from V and 3 bases from J, with 7 bases between. The CDR3 contains 13 residues. The CDR3 sequence is CASSLEVLYEQYV. The CDR3 bases are TGTGCCAGCAGCTTAGAAGTCCTCTACGAGCAGTACGTC.

The chain joins TRBV7-9 to TRBJ2-1; TRBD2 matches at 12 bases. There are 15 residues in the CDR3. V gave up 4 bases and J gave up 7 bases; unmatched junction bases: 5. Per germline, CDR1 SEHNR and CDR2 FQNEAQ (reference sequence). CDR3 nucleotides: TGTGCCAGCAGCTCGGGACTAGCGGGTAAAAATGAGCAGTTCTTC. This sequence encodes CASSSGLAGKNEQFF.

The gene calls are TRBV10-3 and TRBJ1-1, with D possibly TRBD1 on 5 matching bases. The V end was cut by 4 bases, the J end by 0 bases, with 12 bases between. This CDR3 comprises 15 residues. Germline V CDR1 and CDR2: ENHRY, SYGVKD. The CDR3 loop reads CAISAPGLMNTEAFF. CDR3 sequence (DNA): TGTGCCATCAGTGCACCGGGACTTATGAACACTGAAGCTTTCTTT.

This rearrangement joins TRBV29-1 to TRBJ1-5; 8 bases match TRBD1. Germline V CDR1 and CDR2: SQVTM, ANQGSEA. This CDR3 is built from 14 residues. V lost 3 bases to trimming and J lost 12 bases; unmatched junction nucleotides: 13. The CDR3 is CSVESGGRSGLQHF. Written as DNA, the CDR3 is TGCAGCGTTGAGTCAGGGGGCCGTTCAGGGCTCCAGCATTTT.

CDR3 residues: CARSILAKQYV. The CDR3 nucleotides are TGTGCCAGAAGCATCCTAGCGAAGCAGTACGTC. The chain has TRBV6-4 and TRBJ2-7, with D possibly TRBD2 on 6 matching bases. The germline V and J ends were trimmed by 9 bases and 8 bases, with 14 bases remaining between them. The germline V gene has CDR1 MRHNA and CDR2 SNTAGT. This CDR3 is built from 11 residues.

V gene TRBV5-1 combines with J gene TRBJ2-3; TRBD2 matches 8 bases. The CDR3 loop spans 15 amino acids. Trimming at V came to 4 bases and at J to 5 bases, leaving 9 bases not matched to a gene. The V gene's germline CDR1 is SGHRS and CDR2 YFSETQ. CDR3 nucleotides: TGCGCCAGCAGCCGAGCGGGAGTGAGGGTAGATACGCAGTATTTT. It codes for CASSRAGVRVDTQYF. Based on the CDR3 plus reference TRBV5-1 and TRBJ2-3, the full variable domain is KAGVTQTPRYLIKTRGQQVTLSCSPISGHRSVSWYQQTPGQGLQFLFEYFSETQRNKGNFPGRFSGRQFSNSRSEMNVSTLELGDSALYLCASSRAGVRVDTQYFGPGTRLTVL.

The chain has TRBV11-3 and TRBJ2-1; 11 nucleotides line up with TRBD2. This CDR3 is 18 amino acids long. Germline V gene lookup returns CDR1 SGHNT and CDR2 YENEEA. V was clipped by 5 bases and J by 8 bases; unmatched bases: 17. The CDR3 loop is CASSASRLAGGQGHEQFF. The CDR3 DNA is TGTGCCAGCAGCGCAAGTAGGCTAGCGGGAGGACAAGGCCATGAGCAGTTCTTC.